This TCR beta chain is from a study of T cells in Graves' hyperthyroidism and ophthalmopathy. Whole-study findings and limits: Blood held most thyroid clonotypes expanded above 0.001 frequency.

Turning to this clonotype: As yet, its antigen is unknown.

Uncontrolled infection, other autoimmune disease, pregnancy or lactation led to exclusion. Amplified TCR beta CDR3 regions came from RNA transcripts. RT-PCR in the first round (using the HTBI primer set) targeted the TCR CDR3. MiXCR was run by TCRdb on the multiplex PCR reads, yielding one entry per CDR3 protein. Of some 740,000 distinct CDR3 sequences listed, approximately 14% are singletons. The length of the CDR3 is 12 residues. Germline CDR1 reads SQVTM; CDR2 reads ANQGSEA. V was pared by 3 bases and J by 8 bases, with 11 bases between. The clonotype originates from a woman aged 18-29 years with Graves' hyperthyroidism. Sequenced: blood. The V call is TRBV29-1, the J call TRBJ2-1; D not certain. The CDR3 is CSVEAEYDEQFF. CDR3 coding DNA: TGCAGCGTTGAGGCGGAGTACGATGAGCAGTTCTTC.